This record looks at one T cell receptor (beta chain) sequence and its context. Its specificity is not known. This CDR3 is built from 14 residues. Trimming removed 4 bases at V and 3 bases at J, with 13 bases between. Germline V gives CDR1 MGHRA, CDR2 YSYEKL. Here immunoSEQ multiplex PCR was the method, and the copy in TCRdb shows in-frame clones only, minus some. The sample has around 500,000 clones, roughly 87% seen once. The source of the sample is a study of Ad26.COV2.S vaccination and SARS-CoV-2 variants. Specified treatment: roughly 18 received Ad26.COV2.S at low or high dose, single or two shots; roughly five received placebo; per-sample allocation not given. Sampling took place 63 days after the first vaccine or placebo injection. Findings and caveats of the study: Placebo recipients had lower spike-specific TCR breadth than vaccine recipients.

The origin of this receptor is a person between 18 and 65 years old who received the Ad26.COV2.S COVID-19 vaccine or a placebo. This chain joins TRBV4-1 and TRBJ2-7; a possible D gene is TRBD1 (6 bases). This specimen consisted of peripheral blood, obtained in a trial of Ad26.COV2.S vaccine versus placebo. CDR3 in DNA: TGCGCCAGCAGCCCACTAACGACAGGCTACGAGCAGTACTTC. Residues: CASSPLTTGYEQYF.